Reported below is one TCR beta chain. Its target is not known. These data belong to a study of neurological immune-mediated disorders. Findings and caveats of the study: The study found the most TCR clonal expansion in HTLV-1-associated myelopathy and the least in multiple sclerosis, below healthy controls.

Template-switch 5'RACE cDNA synthesis added a 10-nucleotide unique molecular identifier. Whenever a sequencing run was performed, it yielded over 190 million TCR-beta sequences from 15-18 subjects. TCRdb fed the 5' RACE reads into MiXCR, producing one record per CDR3 protein. The sample records some 15,000 distinct CDR3 sequences, about a fifth being singletons. A total of 2 million PBMCs stored at -80 degrees C provided the unsorted libraries. Germline V gene data show CDR1 as SQVTM and CDR2 as ANQGSEA. V lost 4 bases, J lost 3 bases, and 17 bases lay in between. The CDR3 has 15 residues. The sample consisted of PBMCs. The V and J genes are TRBV29-1 and TRBJ2-3; perhaps TRBD1 as D (6 bases). The TCR sequence derives from a man aged 45-65 years in good health. The CDR3 sequence: CSVARFGRGTDTQYF. In DNA, the CDR3 is TGCAGCGTTGCCAGGTTCGGCAGGGGTACAGATACGCAGTATTTT.